This is a list of T cell receptor beta chains from one sample in a study of identical twins. TCRdb fed the 5' RACE reads into MiXCR, producing one record per CDR3 protein. The data contain 400,000 or so distinct CDR3 sequences, approximately 8.7% of them singletons. Sequencing was performed on naive T cells sorted from blood. The receptors come from a woman aged 45-59 years in good health. Both conserved end residues are part of each CDR3. Each record gives: V gene, D gene, clone size, J gene, CDR3 protein, CDR3 DNA. The D gene is left open where the match is weak. Not all rows give a size; the values are once, few, many and, for expanded clones, a class.

v_gene: TRBV7-6; d_gene: -; abundance: few; j_gene: TRBJ2-5; CDR3aa: CASSSSGLETQYF; CDR3nt: TGTGCCAGCAGCTCGAGTGGGTTAGAGACCCAGTACTTC
v_gene: TRBV4-1; d_gene: TRBD1; abundance: few; j_gene: TRBJ1-4; CDR3aa: CASSLPGQGRGEKLFF; CDR3nt: TGCGCCAGCAGCCTCCCGGGACAGGGGCGAGGTGAAAAACTGTTTTTT
v_gene: TRBV5-1; d_gene: -; abundance: -; j_gene: TRBJ2-1; CDR3aa: CASSLAGQYNEQFF; CDR3nt: TGCGCCAGCAGCTTGGCCGGACAGTACAATGAGCAGTTCTTC
v_gene: TRBV4-1; d_gene: TRBD2; abundance: -; j_gene: TRBJ2-5; CDR3aa: CASSQVRVAGKETQYF; CDR3nt: TGCGCCAGCAGCCAAGTGAGGGTAGCGGGAAAAGAGACCCAGTACTTC
v_gene: TRBV5-1; d_gene: TRBD2; abundance: few; j_gene: TRBJ2-3; CDR3aa: CASSLGGSADTQYF; CDR3nt: TGCGCCAGCAGCTTGGGCGGGAGCGCAGATACGCAGTATTTT
v_gene: TRBV5-5; d_gene: -; abundance: few; j_gene: TRBJ2-7; CDR3aa: CASSLPGDFRYEQYF; CDR3nt: TGTGCCAGCAGCCTCCCAGGGGACTTTCGCTACGAGCAGTACTTC
v_gene: TRBV12-3/TRBV12-4; d_gene: TRBD2; abundance: -; j_gene: TRBJ2-1; CDR3aa: CASRPGTSAFNEQFF; CDR3nt: TGTGCCAGCAGGCCCGGGACTAGCGCCTTCAATGAGCAGTTCTTC
v_gene: TRBV24-1; d_gene: -; abundance: many; j_gene: TRBJ2-1; CDR3aa: CATSVLAGYFFF; CDR3nt: TGTGCCACCAGTGTGTTGGCGGGATATTTCTTCTTC
v_gene: TRBV4-1; d_gene: -; abundance: many; j_gene: TRBJ2-2; CDR3aa: CASSLAEYYTGELFF; CDR3nt: TGCGCCAGCAGCCTAGCGGAATACTACACCGGGGAGCTGTTTTTT
v_gene: TRBV9; d_gene: TRBD1; abundance: -; j_gene: TRBJ2-1; CDR3aa: CASSSWTGRSNEQFF; CDR3nt: TGTGCCAGCAGTTCGTGGACAGGGAGGAGCAATGAGCAGTTCTTC
v_gene: TRBV12-3/TRBV12-4; d_gene: -; abundance: -; j_gene: TRBJ2-7; CDR3aa: CASSLSRPGEQYF; CDR3nt: TGTGCCAGCAGTTTAAGCCGGCCGGGCGAGCAGTACTTC
v_gene: TRBV21-1; d_gene: -; abundance: many; j_gene: TRBJ2-3; CDR3aa: CASSSRGVTDTQYF; CDR3nt: TGTGCCAGCAGCAGCCGGGGGGTCACAGATACGCAGTATTTT
v_gene: TRBV10-3; d_gene: -; abundance: few; j_gene: TRBJ2-1; CDR3aa: CAISVPGTPEQFF; CDR3nt: TGTGCCATCAGTGTCCCCGGGACTCCTGAGCAGTTCTTC
v_gene: TRBV7-9; d_gene: -; abundance: few; j_gene: TRBJ2-7; CDR3aa: CASTGSNYEQYF; CDR3nt: TGTGCCAGCACGGGTAGTAACTACGAGCAGTACTTC
v_gene: TRBV12-3/TRBV12-4; d_gene: -; abundance: -; j_gene: TRBJ2-2; CDR3aa: CASSLVSSPTGELFF; CDR3nt: TGTGCCAGCAGTTTAGTATCTAGCCCCACCGGGGAGCTGTTTTTT
v_gene: TRBV5-5; d_gene: -; abundance: -; j_gene: TRBJ2-1; CDR3aa: CASSPQVSSYNEQFF; CDR3nt: TGTGCCAGCAGTCCACAGGTCAGCTCCTACAATGAGCAGTTCTTC
v_gene: TRBV12-3/TRBV12-4; d_gene: TRBD1; abundance: few; j_gene: TRBJ2-2; CDR3aa: CASSLGGQVNTGELFF; CDR3nt: TGTGCCAGCTCTCTAGGTGGACAGGTGAACACCGGGGAGCTGTTTTTT
v_gene: TRBV10-3; d_gene: TRBD1; abundance: -; j_gene: TRBJ2-7; CDR3aa: CAINPGTGRDEQYF; CDR3nt: TGTGCCATCAATCCCGGGACAGGTCGGGACGAGCAGTACTTC
v_gene: TRBV25-1; d_gene: TRBD2; abundance: many; j_gene: TRBJ2-1; CDR3aa: CASSDPLAGGGHNEQFF; CDR3nt: TGTGCCAGCAGTGATCCTCTAGCGGGAGGGGGCCACAATGAGCAGTTCTTC
v_gene: TRBV7-8; d_gene: -; abundance: -; j_gene: TRBJ2-1; CDR3aa: CASSLAGGSEQFF; CDR3nt: TGTGCCAGCAGCTTAGCGGGGGGAAGTGAGCAGTTCTTC
v_gene: TRBV6-1; d_gene: TRBD2; abundance: -; j_gene: TRBJ2-1; CDR3aa: CAGRLAGSYNEQFF; CDR3nt: TGTGCCGGACGACTAGCGGGGTCCTACAATGAGCAGTTCTTC
v_gene: TRBV10-3; d_gene: -; abundance: few; j_gene: TRBJ1-2; CDR3aa: CAISEGTYGYTF; CDR3nt: TGTGCCATCAGTGAGGGGACATATGGCTACACCTTC
v_gene: TRBV3-1; d_gene: -; abundance: -; j_gene: TRBJ2-3; CDR3aa: CASSQSTLSTDTQYF; CDR3nt: TGTGCCAGCAGCCAATCGACCCTTAGCACAGATACGCAGTATTTT
v_gene: TRBV5-1; d_gene: -; abundance: many; j_gene: TRBJ2-3; CDR3aa: CASSLRGARTDTQYF; CDR3nt: TGCGCCAGCAGCTTGCGGGGGGCTAGGACAGATACGCAGTATTTT
v_gene: TRBV7-2; d_gene: -; abundance: few; j_gene: TRBJ2-2; CDR3aa: CASSPHVTGELFF; CDR3nt: TGTGCCAGCAGCCCCCACGTTACCGGGGAGCTGTTTTTT
v_gene: TRBV10-3; d_gene: -; abundance: few; j_gene: TRBJ2-1; CDR3aa: CAISLGPPEQFF; CDR3nt: TGTGCCATCAGCCTCGGACCCCCGGAGCAGTTCTTC
v_gene: TRBV12-3/TRBV12-4; d_gene: TRBD1; abundance: many; j_gene: TRBJ1-4; CDR3aa: CASSLRQGQNEKLFF; CDR3nt: TGTGCCAGCAGTCTTAGACAGGGGCAAAATGAAAAACTGTTTTTT
v_gene: TRBV6-5; d_gene: -; abundance: -; j_gene: TRBJ1-1; CDR3aa: CASSYPVTGEAFF; CDR3nt: TGTGCCAGCAGTTATCCCGTCACGGGTGAAGCTTTCTTT
v_gene: TRBV5-1; d_gene: TRBD2; abundance: few; j_gene: TRBJ2-3; CDR3aa: CASSPRLTSGISLDTQYF; CDR3nt: TGCGCCAGCAGCCCTCGTCTGACTAGCGGGATCTCTTTGGATACGCAGTATTTT
v_gene: TRBV6-5; d_gene: -; abundance: few; j_gene: TRBJ2-7; CDR3aa: CASSYGGGEQYF; CDR3nt: TGTGCCAGCAGTTACGGAGGGGGCGAGCAGTACTTC
v_gene: TRBV4-1; d_gene: TRBD1; abundance: few; j_gene: TRBJ1-2; CDR3aa: CASSQTGTGQWGGYTF; CDR3nt: TGCGCCAGCAGCCAAACCGGGACAGGGCAATGGGGGGGCTACACCTTC
v_gene: TRBV27; d_gene: -; abundance: many; j_gene: TRBJ1-2; CDR3aa: CASNTANYGYTF; CDR3nt: TGTGCCAGCAACACAGCGAACTATGGCTACACCTTC
v_gene: TRBV18; d_gene: -; abundance: -; j_gene: TRBJ2-1; CDR3aa: CASSPQGLGEQFF; CDR3nt: TGTGCCAGCTCACCGCAGGGTCTTGGTGAGCAGTTCTTC
v_gene: TRBV7-2; d_gene: TRBD1; abundance: -; j_gene: TRBJ1-2; CDR3aa: CASSSPLTGILYGYTF; CDR3nt: TGTGCCAGCAGCTCCCCGTTGACAGGGATTCTCTATGGCTACACCTTC
v_gene: TRBV5-6; d_gene: TRBD1; abundance: -; j_gene: TRBJ2-3; CDR3aa: CASSGDRGNTDTQYF; CDR3nt: TGTGCCAGCAGCGGAGACAGGGGAAACACAGATACGCAGTATTTT
v_gene: TRBV7-9; d_gene: -; abundance: few; j_gene: TRBJ2-2; CDR3aa: CASSHDSSAGELFF; CDR3nt: TGTGCCAGCAGCCACGACAGCTCCGCCGGGGAGCTGTTTTTT
v_gene: TRBV29-1; d_gene: -; abundance: few; j_gene: TRBJ2-1; CDR3aa: CSVHNLGTFSYNEQFF; CDR3nt: TGCAGCGTTCACAACCTCGGGACTTTCTCCTACAATGAGCAGTTCTTC
v_gene: TRBV12-3/TRBV12-4; d_gene: TRBD2; abundance: many; j_gene: TRBJ2-2; CDR3aa: CASRRLAGGTGELFF; CDR3nt: TGTGCCAGCAGAAGACTAGCGGGAGGGACCGGGGAGCTGTTTTTT
v_gene: TRBV12-3/TRBV12-4; d_gene: -; abundance: few; j_gene: TRBJ1-1; CDR3aa: CASSFGTSMNTEAFF; CDR3nt: TGTGCCAGCAGTTTCGGGACATCAATGAACACTGAAGCTTTCTTT
v_gene: TRBV20-1; d_gene: -; abundance: -; j_gene: TRBJ2-3; CDR3aa: CSARDPGPTDTQYF; CDR3nt: TGCAGTGCTAGAGATCCAGGGCCCACAGATACGCAGTATTTT
v_gene: TRBV20-1; d_gene: TRBD1; abundance: -; j_gene: TRBJ1-4; CDR3aa: CRAGTGGEKLFF; CDR3nt: TGCAGGGCTGGGACAGGGGGTGAAAAACTGTTTTTT
v_gene: TRBV3-1; d_gene: -; abundance: few; j_gene: TRBJ2-7; CDR3aa: CASSHLNYEQYF; CDR3nt: TGTGCCAGCAGCCATTTGAACTACGAGCAGTACTTC
v_gene: TRBV30; d_gene: TRBD1; abundance: -; j_gene: TRBJ2-1; CDR3aa: CAWSWGQGPYNEQFF; CDR3nt: TGTGCCTGGAGTTGGGGACAGGGGCCCTACAATGAGCAGTTCTTC
v_gene: TRBV2; d_gene: TRBD2; abundance: many; j_gene: TRBJ2-2; CDR3aa: CASSEAGLAGGSGELFF; CDR3nt: TGTGCCAGCAGTGAAGCCGGACTAGCGGGAGGTTCCGGGGAGCTGTTTTTT
v_gene: TRBV27; d_gene: TRBD1; abundance: -; j_gene: TRBJ2-7; CDR3aa: CASSRDRESVEQYF; CDR3nt: TGTGCCAGCAGTAGGGACAGGGAGAGCGTCGAGCAGTACTTC
v_gene: TRBV4-1; d_gene: -; abundance: -; j_gene: TRBJ2-5; CDR3aa: CASSPGDSSGETQYF; CDR3nt: TGCGCCAGCAGCCCGGGGGACAGCTCGGGAGAGACCCAGTACTTC
v_gene: TRBV18; d_gene: -; abundance: -; j_gene: TRBJ2-1; CDR3aa: CASSPRDARKIYNEQFF; CDR3nt: TGTGCCAGCTCACCCCGGGACGCTCGTAAAATCTACAATGAGCAGTTCTTC
v_gene: TRBV12-3/TRBV12-4; d_gene: TRBD2; abundance: many; j_gene: TRBJ2-1; CDR3aa: CASSLAQGLAGVDEQFF; CDR3nt: TGTGCCAGCAGTTTAGCGCAGGGACTAGCGGGAGTGGATGAGCAGTTCTTC
v_gene: TRBV20-1; d_gene: TRBD2; abundance: -; j_gene: TRBJ2-5; CDR3aa: CSARPSLGSGRETQYF; CDR3nt: TGCAGTGCTAGACCATCCCTAGGCAGCGGGAGAGAGACCCAGTACTTC
v_gene: TRBV7-2; d_gene: -; abundance: many; j_gene: TRBJ2-3; CDR3aa: CASSSRTDTQYF; CDR3nt: TGTGCCAGCTCTAGCCGAACAGATACGCAGTATTTT